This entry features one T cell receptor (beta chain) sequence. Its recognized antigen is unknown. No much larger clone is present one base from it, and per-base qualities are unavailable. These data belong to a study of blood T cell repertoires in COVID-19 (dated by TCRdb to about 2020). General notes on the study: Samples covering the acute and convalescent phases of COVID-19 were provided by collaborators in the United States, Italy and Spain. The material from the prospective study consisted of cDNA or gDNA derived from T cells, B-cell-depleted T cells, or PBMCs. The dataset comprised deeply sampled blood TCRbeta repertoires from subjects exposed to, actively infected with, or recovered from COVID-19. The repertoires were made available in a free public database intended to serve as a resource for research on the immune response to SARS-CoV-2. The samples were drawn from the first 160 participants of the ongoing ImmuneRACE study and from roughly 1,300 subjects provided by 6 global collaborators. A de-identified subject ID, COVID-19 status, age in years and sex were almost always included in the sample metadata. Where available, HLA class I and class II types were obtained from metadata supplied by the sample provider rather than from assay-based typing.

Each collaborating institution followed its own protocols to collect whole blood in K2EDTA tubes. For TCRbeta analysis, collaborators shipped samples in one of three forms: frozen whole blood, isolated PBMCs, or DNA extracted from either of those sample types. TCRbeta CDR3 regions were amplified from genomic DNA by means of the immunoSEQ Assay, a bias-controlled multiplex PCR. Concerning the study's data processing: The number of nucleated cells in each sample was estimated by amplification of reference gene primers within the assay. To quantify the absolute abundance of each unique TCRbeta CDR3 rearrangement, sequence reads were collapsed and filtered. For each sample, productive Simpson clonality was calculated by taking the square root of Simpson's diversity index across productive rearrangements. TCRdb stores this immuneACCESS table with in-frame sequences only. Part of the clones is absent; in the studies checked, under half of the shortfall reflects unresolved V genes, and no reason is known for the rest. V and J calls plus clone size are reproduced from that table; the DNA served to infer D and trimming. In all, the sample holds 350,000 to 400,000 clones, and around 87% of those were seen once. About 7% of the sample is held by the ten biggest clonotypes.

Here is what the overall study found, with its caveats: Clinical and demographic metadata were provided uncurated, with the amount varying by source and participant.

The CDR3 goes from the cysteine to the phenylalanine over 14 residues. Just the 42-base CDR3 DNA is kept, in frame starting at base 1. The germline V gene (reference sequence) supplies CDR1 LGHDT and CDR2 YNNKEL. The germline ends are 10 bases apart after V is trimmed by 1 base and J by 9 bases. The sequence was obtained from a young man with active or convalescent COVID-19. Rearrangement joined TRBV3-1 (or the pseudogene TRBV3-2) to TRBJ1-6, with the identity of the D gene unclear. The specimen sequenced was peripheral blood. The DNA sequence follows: TGTGCCAGCAGCCAAGCCTCGGGTGGTTCACCCCTCCACTTT. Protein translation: CASSQASGGSPLHF.